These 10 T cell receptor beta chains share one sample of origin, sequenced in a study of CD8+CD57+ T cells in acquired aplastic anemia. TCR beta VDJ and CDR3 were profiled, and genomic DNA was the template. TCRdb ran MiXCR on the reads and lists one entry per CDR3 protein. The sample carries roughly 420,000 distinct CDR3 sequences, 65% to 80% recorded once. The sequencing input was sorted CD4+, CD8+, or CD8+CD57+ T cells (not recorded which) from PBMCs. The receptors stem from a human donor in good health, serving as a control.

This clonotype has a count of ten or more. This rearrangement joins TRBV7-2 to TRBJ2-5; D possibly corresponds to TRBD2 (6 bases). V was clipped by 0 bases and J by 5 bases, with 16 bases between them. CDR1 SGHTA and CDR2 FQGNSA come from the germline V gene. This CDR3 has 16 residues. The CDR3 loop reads CASSLARGGVIETQYF. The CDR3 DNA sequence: TGTGCCAGCAGCTTAGCCCGGGGCGGGGTAATTGAGACCCAGTACTTC. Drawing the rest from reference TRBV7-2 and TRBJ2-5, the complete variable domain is GAGVSQSPSNKVTEKGKDVELRCDPISGHTALYWYRQSLGQGLEFLIYFQGNSAPDKSGLPSDRFSAERTGGSVSTLTIQRTQQEDSAVYLCASSLARGGVIETQYFGPGTRLLVL.

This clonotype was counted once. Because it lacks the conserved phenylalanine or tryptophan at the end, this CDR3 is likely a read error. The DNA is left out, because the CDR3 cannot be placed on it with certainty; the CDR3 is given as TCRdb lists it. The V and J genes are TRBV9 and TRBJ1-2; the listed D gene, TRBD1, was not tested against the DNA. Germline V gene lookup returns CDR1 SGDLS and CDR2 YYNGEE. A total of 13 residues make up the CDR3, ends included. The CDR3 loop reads CASSVGQGVQDTL.

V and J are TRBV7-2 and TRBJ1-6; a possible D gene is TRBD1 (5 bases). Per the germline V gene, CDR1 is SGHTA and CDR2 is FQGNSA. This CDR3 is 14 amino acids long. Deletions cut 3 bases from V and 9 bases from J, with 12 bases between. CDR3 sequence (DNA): TGTGCCAGCAGCTTCGGGGGTGTGAGTTCACCCCTCCACTTT. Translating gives CASSFGGVSSPLHF.

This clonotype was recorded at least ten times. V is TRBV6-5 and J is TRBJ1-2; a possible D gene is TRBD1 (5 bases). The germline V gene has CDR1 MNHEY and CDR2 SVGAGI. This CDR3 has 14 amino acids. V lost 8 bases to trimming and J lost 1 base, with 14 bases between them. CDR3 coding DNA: TGTGCCAGCGGGCAGGGACGCAATAACTATGGCTACACCTTC. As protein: CASGQGRNNYGYTF.

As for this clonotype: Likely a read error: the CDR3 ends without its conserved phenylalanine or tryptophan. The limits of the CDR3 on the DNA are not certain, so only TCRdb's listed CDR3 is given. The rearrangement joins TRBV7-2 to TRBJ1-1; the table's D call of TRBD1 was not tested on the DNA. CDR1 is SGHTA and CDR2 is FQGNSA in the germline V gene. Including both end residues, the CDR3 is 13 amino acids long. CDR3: CASSFLDREVLLA.

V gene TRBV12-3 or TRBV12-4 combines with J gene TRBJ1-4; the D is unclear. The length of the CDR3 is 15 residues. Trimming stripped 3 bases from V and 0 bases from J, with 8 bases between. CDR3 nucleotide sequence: TGTGCCAGCAGTTTTGGTGGGACAACTAATGAAAAACTGTTTTTT. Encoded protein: CASSFGGTTNEKLFF.

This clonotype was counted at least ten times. Written as DNA, the CDR3 is TGCAGTGCTAGAGTTCTAGCTACCACAGATACGCAGTATTTT. Translating gives CSARVLATTDTQYF. The chain recombines TRBV20-1 with TRBJ2-3, with D possibly matching TRBD2 (5 bases). CDR1 DFQATT and CDR2 SNEGSKA come from the germline V gene (reference sequence). V was pared by 1 base and J by 2 bases, with 10 bases between. The CDR3 consists of 14 residues.

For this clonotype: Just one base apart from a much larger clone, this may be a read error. The CDR3 protein is CASSGDSSSYERYF. CDR3 sequence (DNA): TGTGCCAGCTCGGGGGACAGCAGCTCCTACGAGCGGTACTTC. The chain employs TRBV18 and TRBJ2-7; 7 bases map to TRBD1. From germline, CDR1 is KGHSH and CDR2 LQKENI. The CDR3 consists of 14 residues.

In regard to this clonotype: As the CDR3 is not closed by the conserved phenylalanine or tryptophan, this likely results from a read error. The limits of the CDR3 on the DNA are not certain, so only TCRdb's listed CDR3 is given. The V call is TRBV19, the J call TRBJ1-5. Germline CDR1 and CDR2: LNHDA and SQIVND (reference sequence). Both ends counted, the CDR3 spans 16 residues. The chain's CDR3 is CASRCGGGSDTQFQQV.

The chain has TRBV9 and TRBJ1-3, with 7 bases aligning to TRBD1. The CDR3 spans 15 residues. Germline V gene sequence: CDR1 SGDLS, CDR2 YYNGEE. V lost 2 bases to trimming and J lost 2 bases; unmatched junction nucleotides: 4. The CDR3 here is CASSVQGGPGNTIYF. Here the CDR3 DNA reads TGTGCCAGCAGCGTTCAGGGGGGTCCTGGAAACACCATATATTTT.